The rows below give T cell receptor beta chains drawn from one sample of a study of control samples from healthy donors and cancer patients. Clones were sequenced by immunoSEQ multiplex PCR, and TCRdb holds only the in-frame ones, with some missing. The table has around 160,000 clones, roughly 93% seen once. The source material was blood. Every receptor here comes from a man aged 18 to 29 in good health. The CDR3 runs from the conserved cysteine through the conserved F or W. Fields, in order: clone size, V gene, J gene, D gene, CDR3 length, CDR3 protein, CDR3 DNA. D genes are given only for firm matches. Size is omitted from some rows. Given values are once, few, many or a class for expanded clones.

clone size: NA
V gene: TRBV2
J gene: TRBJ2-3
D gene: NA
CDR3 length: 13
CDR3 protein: CASSVELTDTQYF
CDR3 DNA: TGTGCCAGCAGTGTTGAGCTAACAGATACGCAGTATTTT

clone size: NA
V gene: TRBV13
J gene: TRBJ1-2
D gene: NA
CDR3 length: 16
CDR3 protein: CASSLEGDTNNYGYTF
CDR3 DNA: TGTGCCAGCAGCTTAGAAGGGGACACAAACAACTATGGCTACACCTTC

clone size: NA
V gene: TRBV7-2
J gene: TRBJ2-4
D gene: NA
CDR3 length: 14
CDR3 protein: CASSPAGTLSERYF
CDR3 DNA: TGTGCCAGCAGCCCAGCCGGGACCCTGAGCGAGCGGTACTTC

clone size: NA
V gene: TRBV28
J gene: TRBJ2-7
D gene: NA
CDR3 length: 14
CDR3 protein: CACRPADFHYEQYF
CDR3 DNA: TGTGCCTGCCGCCCCGCGGACTTCCACTACGAGCAGTACTTC

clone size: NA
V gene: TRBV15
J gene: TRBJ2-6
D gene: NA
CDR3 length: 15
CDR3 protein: CATSRASWSPAVLTF
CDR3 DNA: TGTGCCACCAGCAGAGCTTCTTGGTCGCCAGCCGTCCTGACTTTC

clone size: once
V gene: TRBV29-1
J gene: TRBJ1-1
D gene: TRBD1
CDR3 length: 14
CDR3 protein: CSVEVNRGNTEAFF
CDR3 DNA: TGCAGCGTTGAAGTCAACAGGGGGAACACTGAAGCTTTCTTT

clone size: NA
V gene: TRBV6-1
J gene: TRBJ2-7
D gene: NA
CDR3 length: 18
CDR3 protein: CASSETGRAPTYSYEQYF
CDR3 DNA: TGTGCCAGCAGTGAAACGGGAAGGGCACCGACTTACTCCTACGAGCAGTACTTC

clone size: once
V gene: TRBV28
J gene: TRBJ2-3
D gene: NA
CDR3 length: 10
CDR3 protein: CAVESGTQYF
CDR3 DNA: TGTGCCGTGGAGTCGGGTACGCAGTATTTT

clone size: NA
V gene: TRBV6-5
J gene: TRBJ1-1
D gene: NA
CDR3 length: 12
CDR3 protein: CASIKGTGTAFF
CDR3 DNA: TGTGCCAGCATTAAGGGGACGGGGACAGCTTTCTTT

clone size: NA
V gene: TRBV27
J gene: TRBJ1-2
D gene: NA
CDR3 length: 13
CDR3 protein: CASSLGRGGGYTF
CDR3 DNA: TGTGCCAGCAGTTTAGGCAGGGGTGGGGGCTACACCTTC

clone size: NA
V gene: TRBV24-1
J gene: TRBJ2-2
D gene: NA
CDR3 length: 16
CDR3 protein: CATSDLSSRELGELFF
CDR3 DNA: TGTGCCACCAGTGATTTGTCGTCCAGGGAATTGGGGGAGCTGTTTTTT

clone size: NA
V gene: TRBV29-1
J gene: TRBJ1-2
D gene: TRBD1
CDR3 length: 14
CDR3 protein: CSLDRGRVNYGYTF
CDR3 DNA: TGCAGCTTGGACAGGGGAAGGGTTAACTATGGCTACACCTTC

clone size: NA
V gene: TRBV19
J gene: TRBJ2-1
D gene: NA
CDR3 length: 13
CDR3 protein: CASSIGQYSEQFF
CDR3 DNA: TGTGCCAGTAGTATAGGCCAGTATAGCGAGCAGTTCTTC

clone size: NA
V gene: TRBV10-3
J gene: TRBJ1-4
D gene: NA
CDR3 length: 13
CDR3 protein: CAISEGSNEKLFF
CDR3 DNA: TGTGCCATCAGTGAAGGATCTAATGAAAAACTGTTTTTT

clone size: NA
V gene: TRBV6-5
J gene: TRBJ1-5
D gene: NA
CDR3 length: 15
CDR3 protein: CASRAEGIRRQPQHF
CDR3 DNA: TGTGCCAGCAGGGCGGAGGGTATCAGGCGGCAGCCCCAGCATTTT

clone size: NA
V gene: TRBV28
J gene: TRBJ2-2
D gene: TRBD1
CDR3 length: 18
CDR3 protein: CASSKTGALHRNTGELFF
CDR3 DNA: TGTGCCAGCAGCAAGACAGGGGCTTTACATAGGAACACCGGGGAGCTGTTTTTT

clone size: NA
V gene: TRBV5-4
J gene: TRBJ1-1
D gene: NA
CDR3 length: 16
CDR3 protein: CASSRPGGEGNTEAFF
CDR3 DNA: TGTGCCAGCAGCCGGCCGGGGGGCGAGGGGAACACTGAAGCTTTCTTT

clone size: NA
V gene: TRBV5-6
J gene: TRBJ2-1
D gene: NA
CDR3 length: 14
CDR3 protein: CASSGDWAASEQFF
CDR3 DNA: TGTGCCAGCAGCGGGGACTGGGCCGCGAGTGAGCAGTTCTTC

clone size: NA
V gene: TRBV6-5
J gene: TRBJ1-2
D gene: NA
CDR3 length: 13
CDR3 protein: CASSLDGNYGYTF
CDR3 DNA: TGTGCCAGCAGTTTAGACGGCAACTATGGCTACACCTTC

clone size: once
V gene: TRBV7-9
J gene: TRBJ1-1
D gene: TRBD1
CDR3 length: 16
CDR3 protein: CASSSGTGLENTEAFF
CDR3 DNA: TGTGCCAGCAGCTCCGGGACAGGGTTAGAGAACACTGAAGCTTTCTTT

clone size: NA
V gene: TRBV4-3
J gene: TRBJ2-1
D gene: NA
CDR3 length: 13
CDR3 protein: CASSQDQVNEQFF
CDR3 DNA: TGCGCCAGCAGCCAAGATCAGGTGAATGAGCAGTTCTTC

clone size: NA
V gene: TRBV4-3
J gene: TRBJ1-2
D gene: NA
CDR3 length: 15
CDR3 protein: CASSQDSGGPAGYTF
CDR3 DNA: TGCGCCAGCAGCCAAGATTCAGGAGGGCCCGCCGGCTACACCTTC

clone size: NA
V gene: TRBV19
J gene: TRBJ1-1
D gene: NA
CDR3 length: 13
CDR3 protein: CASSNLLNTEAFF
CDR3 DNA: TGTGCCAGTAGTAATCTACTAAACACTGAAGCTTTCTTT

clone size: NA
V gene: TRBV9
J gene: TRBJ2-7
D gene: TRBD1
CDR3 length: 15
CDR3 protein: CASSPERDRAYEQYF
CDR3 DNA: TGTGCCAGCAGCCCGGAGAGGGACAGGGCATACGAGCAGTACTTC

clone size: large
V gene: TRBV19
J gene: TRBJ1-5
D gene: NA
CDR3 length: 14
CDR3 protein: CASSDTNSNQPQHF
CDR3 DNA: TGTGCCAGTTCCGACACCAATAGCAATCAGCCCCAGCATTTT

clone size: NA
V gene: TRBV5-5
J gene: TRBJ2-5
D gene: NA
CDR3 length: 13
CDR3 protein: CASSQQLQETQYF
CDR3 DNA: TGTGCCAGCAGCCAACAGCTTCAAGAGACCCAGTACTTC

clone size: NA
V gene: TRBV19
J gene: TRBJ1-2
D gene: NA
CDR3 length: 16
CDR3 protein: CASSTDSSRFNYGYTF
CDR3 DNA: TGTGCCAGTAGTACCGACAGTTCCCGTTTCAACTATGGCTACACCTTC

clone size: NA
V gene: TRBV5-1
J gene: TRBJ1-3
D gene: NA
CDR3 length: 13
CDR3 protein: CASSLKPGNTIYF
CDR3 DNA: TGCGCCAGCAGCCTAAAACCCGGAAACACCATATATTTT

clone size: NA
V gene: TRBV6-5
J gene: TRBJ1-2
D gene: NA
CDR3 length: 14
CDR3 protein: CASRKTGALYGYTF
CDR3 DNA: TGTGCCAGCAGGAAGACGGGAGCACTCTATGGCTACACCTTC

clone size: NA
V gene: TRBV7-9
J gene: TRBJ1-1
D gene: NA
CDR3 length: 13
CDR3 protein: CASSSTGNTEAFF
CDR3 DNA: TGTGCCAGCAGCTCGACAGGTAACACTGAAGCTTTCTTT

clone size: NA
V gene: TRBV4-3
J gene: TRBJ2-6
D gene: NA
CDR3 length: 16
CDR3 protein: CASSLTEGSGANVLTF
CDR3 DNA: TGCGCCAGCAGCTTGACTGAGGGCTCTGGGGCCAACGTCCTGACTTTC

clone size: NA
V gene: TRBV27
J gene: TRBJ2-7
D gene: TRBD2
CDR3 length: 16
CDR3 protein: CASSPSRTSGTYEQYF
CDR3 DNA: TGTGCCAGCAGTCCTTCCCGGACTAGCGGGACCTACGAGCAGTACTTC

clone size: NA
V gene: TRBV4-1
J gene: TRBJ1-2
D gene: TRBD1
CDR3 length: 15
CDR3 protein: CASSQGQTGNYGYTF
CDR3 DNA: TGCGCCAGCAGCCAGGGACAGACGGGAAACTATGGCTACACCTTC

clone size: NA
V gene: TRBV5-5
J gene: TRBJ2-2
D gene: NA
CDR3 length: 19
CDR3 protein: CASSFEIRVVPLDTGELFF
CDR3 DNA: TGTGCCAGCAGCTTTGAAATTCGGGTAGTTCCTTTGGACACCGGGGAGCTGTTTTTT

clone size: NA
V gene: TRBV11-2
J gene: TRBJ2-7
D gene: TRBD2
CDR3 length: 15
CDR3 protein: CASSSPSGSIYEQYF
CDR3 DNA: TGTGCCAGCAGCTCACCTAGCGGGAGTATCTACGAGCAGTACTTC

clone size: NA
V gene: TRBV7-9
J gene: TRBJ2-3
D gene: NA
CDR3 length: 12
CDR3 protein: CASSPSTDTQYF
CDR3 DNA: TGTGCCAGCAGCCCTAGCACAGATACGCAGTATTTT

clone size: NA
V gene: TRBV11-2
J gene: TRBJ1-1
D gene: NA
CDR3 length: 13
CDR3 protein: CASSYPLQGAAFF
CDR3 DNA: TGTGCCAGCAGCTACCCGCTGCAGGGTGCAGCTTTCTTT

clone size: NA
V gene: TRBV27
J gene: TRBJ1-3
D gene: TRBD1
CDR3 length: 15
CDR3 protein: CASSGRDRGWNTIYF
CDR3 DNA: TGTGCCAGCAGTGGACGGGACAGGGGCTGGAACACCATATATTTT

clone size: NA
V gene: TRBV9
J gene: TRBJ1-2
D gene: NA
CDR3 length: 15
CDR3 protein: CASSVTRQNNYGYTF
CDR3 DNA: TGTGCCAGCAGCGTGACCCGACAGAATAACTATGGCTACACCTTC

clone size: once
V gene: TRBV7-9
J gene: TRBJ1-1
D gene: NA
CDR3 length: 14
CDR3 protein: CASSPGPRDTEAFF
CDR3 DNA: TGTGCCAGCAGCCCCGGGCCGAGGGACACTGAAGCTTTCTTT

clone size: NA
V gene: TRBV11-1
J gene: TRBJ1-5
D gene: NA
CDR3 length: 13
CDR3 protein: CASSFTGDQPQHF
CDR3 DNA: TGTGCCAGCAGCTTCACGGGGGATCAGCCCCAGCATTTT

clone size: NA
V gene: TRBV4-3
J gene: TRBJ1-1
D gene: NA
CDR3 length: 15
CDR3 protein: CASSQGLRANTEAFF
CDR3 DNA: TGCGCCAGCAGCCAAGGGTTGAGGGCGAACACTGAAGCTTTCTTT

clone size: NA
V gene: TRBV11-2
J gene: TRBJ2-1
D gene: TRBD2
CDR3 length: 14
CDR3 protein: CASSSERLAGKQFF
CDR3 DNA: TGTGCCAGCAGCTCCGAACGTTTAGCGGGGAAGCAGTTCTTC

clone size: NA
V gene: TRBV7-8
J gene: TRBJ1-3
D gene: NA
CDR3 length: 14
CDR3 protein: CASSPISSGNTIYF
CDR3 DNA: TGTGCCAGCAGCCCTATAAGCTCTGGAAACACCATATATTTT

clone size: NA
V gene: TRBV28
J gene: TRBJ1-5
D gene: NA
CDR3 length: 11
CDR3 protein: CASSSAQPQHF
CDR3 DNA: TGTGCCAGCAGTTCTGCTCAGCCCCAGCATTTT

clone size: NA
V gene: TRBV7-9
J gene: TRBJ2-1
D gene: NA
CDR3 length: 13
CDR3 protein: CASSLNPGQEQFF
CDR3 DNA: TGTGCCAGCAGCTTAAATCCAGGGCAGGAGCAGTTCTTC

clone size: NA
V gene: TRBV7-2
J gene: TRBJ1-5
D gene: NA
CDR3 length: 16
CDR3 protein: CASSLAYGSGSQPQHF
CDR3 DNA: TGTGCCAGCAGCTTAGCGTACGGATCGGGTTCTCAGCCCCAGCATTTT

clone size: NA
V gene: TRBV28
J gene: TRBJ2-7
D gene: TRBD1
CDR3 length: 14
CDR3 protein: CASSAYRGLFEQYF
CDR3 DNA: TGTGCCAGCAGTGCCTACAGGGGCCTATTCGAGCAGTACTTC

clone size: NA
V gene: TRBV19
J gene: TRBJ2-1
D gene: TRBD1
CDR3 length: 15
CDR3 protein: CASSIIGTGSNEQFF
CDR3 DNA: TGTGCCAGTAGTATAATCGGGACAGGCTCCAATGAGCAGTTCTTC

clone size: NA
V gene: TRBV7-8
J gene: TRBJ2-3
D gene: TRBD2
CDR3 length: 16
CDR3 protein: CASSLGGLAGPDTQYF
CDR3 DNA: TGTGCCAGCAGCCTAGGGGGACTAGCGGGACCCGATACGCAGTATTTT